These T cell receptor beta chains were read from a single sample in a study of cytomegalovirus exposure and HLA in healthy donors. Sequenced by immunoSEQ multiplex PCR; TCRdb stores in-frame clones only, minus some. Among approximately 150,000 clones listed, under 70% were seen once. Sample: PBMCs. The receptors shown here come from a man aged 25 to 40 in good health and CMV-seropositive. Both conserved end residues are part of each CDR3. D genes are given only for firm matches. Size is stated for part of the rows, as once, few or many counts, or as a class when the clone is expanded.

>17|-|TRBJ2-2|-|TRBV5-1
TGCGCCAGCAGCTTCCTAAGCCCCGGGACACTGACCGGGGAGCTGTTTTTT
CASSFLSPGTLTGELFF
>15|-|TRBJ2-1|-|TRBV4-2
TGTGCCAGCAGCCAAGCTAGCTTAATAAACAATGAGCAGTTCTTC
CASSQASLINNEQFF
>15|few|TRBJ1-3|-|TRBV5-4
TGTGCCAGCAGCTTCGGGGGGCGGACTGGAAACACCATATATTTT
CASSFGGRTGNTIYF
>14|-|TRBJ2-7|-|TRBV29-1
TGCAGCGTTGACCAGGGTCTAGGCTCCTACGAGCAGTACTTC
CSVDQGLGSYEQYF
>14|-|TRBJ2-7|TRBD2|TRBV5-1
TGCGCCAGCTGGAGCGGGAGAAGTGACTACGAGCAGTACTTC
CASWSGRSDYEQYF
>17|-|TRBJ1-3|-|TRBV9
TGTGCCAGCAGCGTAGAGGGGGTGGCAGGGGCTGGAAACACCATATATTTT
CASSVEGVAGAGNTIYF
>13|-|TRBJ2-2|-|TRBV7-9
TGTGCCAGCAGCTTAGCAGGGGCCGGGGAGCTGTTTTTT
CASSLAGAGELFF
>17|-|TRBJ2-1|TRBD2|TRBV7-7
TGTGCTAGCAGCCCCAGAGGTGTGGCGGGAGTAAACAATGAGCAGTTCTTC
CASSPRGVAGVNNEQFF
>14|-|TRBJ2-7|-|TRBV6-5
TGTGCCAGCAGTTACTCAGACGGGGCCTACGAGCAGTACTTC
CASSYSDGAYEQYF
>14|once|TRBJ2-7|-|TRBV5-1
TGCGCCAGCAGCTTTAGCGGCTCCTCCTACGAGCAGTACTTC
CASSFSGSSYEQYF
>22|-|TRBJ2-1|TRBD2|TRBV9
TGTGCCAGCAGCGTAGTGGGGGGACTAGCGGGAGGACCAAGGAGCTCCTACAATGAGCAGTTCTTC
CASSVVGGLAGGPRSSYNEQFF
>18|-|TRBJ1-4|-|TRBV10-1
TGCGCCAGCAGTGAGTGGCTCGGGTCAGGAAAGCGGAATGAAAAACTGTTTTTT
CASSEWLGSGKRNEKLFF
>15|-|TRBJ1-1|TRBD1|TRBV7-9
TGTGCCAGCAGCTTGCTGGGACAGGGGAACACTGAAGCTTTCTTT
CASSLLGQGNTEAFF
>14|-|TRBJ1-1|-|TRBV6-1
TGTGCCAGCTTTCCGTATGGGGGCAACACTGAAGCTTTCTTT
CASFPYGGNTEAFF
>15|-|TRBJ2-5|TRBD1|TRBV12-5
TGTGCTAGTGCCAGACAGGGGTTTAGGCAAGAGACCCAGTACTTC
CASARQGFRQETQYF
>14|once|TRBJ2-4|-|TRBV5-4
TGTGCCAGCAGCTCAAAACTAGCCAAAAACATTCAGTACTTC
CASSSKLAKNIQYF
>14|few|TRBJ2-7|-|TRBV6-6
TGTGCCAGCAGTTACGCCAGAAACTCCTACGAGCAGTACTTC
CASSYARNSYEQYF
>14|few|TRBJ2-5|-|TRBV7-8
TGTGCCAGCAGCCCAGCCACAGGACAAGAGACCCAGTACTTC
CASSPATGQETQYF
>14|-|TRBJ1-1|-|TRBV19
TGTGCCAGTAGTACGAGACAGAAAAACACTGAAGCTTTCTTT
CASSTRQKNTEAFF
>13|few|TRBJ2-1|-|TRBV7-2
TGTGCCAGCAGCTTCCGCCCGGAGAGTGAGCAGTTCTTC
CASSFRPESEQFF
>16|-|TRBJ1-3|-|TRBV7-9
TGTGCCAGCACTCTCGGGTCGATCCTCTCTGGAAACACCATATATTTT
CASTLGSILSGNTIYF
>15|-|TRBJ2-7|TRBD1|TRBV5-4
TGTGCCAGCAGCCTAGCCGGGACAGGGTTTCGGGAGCAGTACTTC
CASSLAGTGFREQYF
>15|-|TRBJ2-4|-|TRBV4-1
TGCGCCAGCAGCCTTAGAGTTCTAGCCAAAAACATTCAGTACTTC
CASSLRVLAKNIQYF
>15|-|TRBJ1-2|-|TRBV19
TGTGCCACGGGGGGACCTCCCTCCGCAAACTATGGCTACACCTTC
CATGGPPSANYGYTF
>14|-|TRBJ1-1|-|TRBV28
TGTGCCAGCAGAACCGGGGATTTGAACACTGAAGCTTTCTTT
CASRTGDLNTEAFF
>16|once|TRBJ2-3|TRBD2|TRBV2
TGTGCCAGCAGTCCACTCCTAGCGGGAGGCACAGATACGCAGTATTTT
CASSPLLAGGTDTQYF
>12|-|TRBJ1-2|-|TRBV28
TGTGCCAGCAGTTTATGGGAGTGGGGCTACACCTTC
CASSLWEWGYTF
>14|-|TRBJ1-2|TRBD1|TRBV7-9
TGTGCCAGCAGCTCGCAGGACAGGGCGTATGGCTACACCTTC
CASSSQDRAYGYTF
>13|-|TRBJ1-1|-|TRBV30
TGTGCCTGGTTAAGACATCAGAACACTGAAGCTTTCTTT
CAWLRHQNTEAFF
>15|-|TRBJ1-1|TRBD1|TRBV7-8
TGTGCCAGCAGCCGGTACAGGGGTGGGAACACTGAAGCTTTCTTT
CASSRYRGGNTEAFF
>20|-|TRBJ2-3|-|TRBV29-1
TGCAGCGTTGAAGGCTGGGACTCACCCCCAAAACCCACTAGCACAGATACGCAGTATTTT
CSVEGWDSPPKPTSTDTQYF
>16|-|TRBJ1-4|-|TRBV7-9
TGTGCCAGCAGCCCGAGTTTGACTACAACTAATGAAAAACTGTTTTTT
CASSPSLTTTNEKLFF
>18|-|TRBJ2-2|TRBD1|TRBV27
TGTGCCACTCTGGGACAGGGGGAAAGGGGGGCCTACACCGGGGAGCTGTTTTTT
CATLGQGERGAYTGELFF
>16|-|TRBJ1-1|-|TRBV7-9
TGTGCCAGCAGCCCCAACTTGCCAGGGGCGAACACTGAAGCTTTCTTT
CASSPNLPGANTEAFF
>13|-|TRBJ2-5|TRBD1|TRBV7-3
TGTGCCAGCAGCGACAGGGGACTGGAGACCCAGTACTTC
CASSDRGLETQYF
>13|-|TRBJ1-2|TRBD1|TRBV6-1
TGTGCCAGCAGAGAGACAGGGGTCTATGGCTACACCTTC
CASRETGVYGYTF
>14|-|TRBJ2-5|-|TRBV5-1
TGCGCCAGCAGCCTCCGTTTAGTTGGAGAGACCCAGTACTTC
CASSLRLVGETQYF
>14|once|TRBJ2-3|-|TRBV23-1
TGCGCCAGCAGCCCGCCACGAGGAGCAGATACGCAGTATTTT
CASSPPRGADTQYF
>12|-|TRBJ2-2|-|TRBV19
TGTGCCAGTAGTACAGGCCAAAGGGAGCTGTTTTTT
CASSTGQRELFF
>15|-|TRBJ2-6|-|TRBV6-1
TGTGCCAGCAGGGATACAGGGTCTGGGGCCAACGTCCTGACTTTC
CASRDTGSGANVLTF
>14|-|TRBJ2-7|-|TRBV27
TGTGCCAGCAGTTTCCGGGGGAACTCCTACGAGCAGTACTTC
CASSFRGNSYEQYF
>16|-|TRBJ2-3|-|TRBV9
TGTGCCAGCAGCGTAGCTGGGCTAGCTTCCACAGATACGCAGTATTTT
CASSVAGLASTDTQYF
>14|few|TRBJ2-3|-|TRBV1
TGCACCAGCAGCCAGAGGCGGTTCACAGATACGCAGTATTTT
CTSSQRRFTDTQYF
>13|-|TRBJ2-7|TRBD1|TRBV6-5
TGTGCCAGCAGCGGGACAGGGGGCGTCGAGCAGTACTTC
CASSGTGGVEQYF
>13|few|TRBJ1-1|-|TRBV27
TGTGCCAGCAGTTGGGTTGAGGGCACTGAAGCTTTCTTT
CASSWVEGTEAFF
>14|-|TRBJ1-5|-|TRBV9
TGTGCCAGCAGCGCCGCAGGAACCCATCAGCCCCAGCATTTT
CASSAAGTHQPQHF
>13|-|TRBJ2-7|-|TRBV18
TGTGCCAGCTCACCGGGGGCAGGGGCCGAGCAGTACTTC
CASSPGAGAEQYF